The 5 T cell receptor beta chains reported below all come from one sample, sequenced in a study of blood T cells in healthy people across ages (dated by TCRdb to between 2014 and 2017). Receptor amplification or capture employed 5' RACE. Data came from an Illumina HiSeq 2500. The second PCR ran for roughly 7 to 12 cycles and used a J-beta primer mix along with a sample-barcoded 5' primer. Starting from the raw public reads, TCRdb applied fastp trimming at Q25, assembled clones with MiXCR and retained in-frame beta chains. Records with the same CDR3 protein are collapsed into one entry carrying the most frequent genes and DNA. A total of approximately 820,000 distinct CDR3 sequences appear in this sample, roughly 44% of them only once. The ten largest make up about 21% of the sample. Sequencing was performed on blood. The receptors derive from a man aged 60 to 69 in good health.

V and J are TRBV2 and TRBJ2-1; 11 nucleotides align to TRBD2. This CDR3 comprises 15 residues. Germline V gene data show CDR1 as SNHLY and CDR2 as FYNNEI. Trimming removed 4 bases from V and 9 bases from J; junction bases left unmatched: 8. CDR3 sequence (DNA): TGTGCCAGCAGTGCCGAGGGTAGCGGGGGGGCTGAGCAGTTCTTC. Its protein product is CASSAEGSGGAEQFF.

The sample holds many counts of this clonotype. The genes are TRBV6-5 and TRBJ2-1, with 8 bases matching TRBD1. Trimming cost V 5 bases and J 3 bases; bases outside gene matches: 3. This CDR3 region has 14 residues. The V gene's germline CDR1 is MNHEY and CDR2 SVGAGI. Here the CDR3 DNA reads TGTGCCAGCAGTCCCGGACAGGGCTACAATGAGCAGTTCTTC. It codes for CASSPGQGYNEQFF.

The CDR3 reads CASSLAVSPLHF. For the CDR3, the DNA is TGTGCCAGCAGTTTAGCAGTTTCACCCCTCCACTTT. This chain links TRBV12-3 or TRBV12-4 with TRBJ1-6; D is unclear. The CDR3 runs 12 residues. Trimming left V 0 bases short and J 9 bases short, with 3 bases between.

This clonotype has a count of ten or more. CDR3: CASSSRQGEQYF. CDR3 nucleotides: TGTGCCAGCAGCTCCCGACAGGGCGAGCAGTACTTC. The chain joins TRBV7-2 to TRBJ2-7; 7 bases line up with TRBD1. Per germline, CDR1 SGHTA and CDR2 FQGNSA. V dropped 4 bases and J dropped 6; count of bases not matched to a gene: 3. This CDR3 has 12 amino acids.

The chain joins TRBV28 to TRBJ2-7; either TRBD1 or TRBD2 may supply D (5 bases each). V dropped 1 base and J dropped 4 bases, with 14 bases sitting between them. The CDR3 covers 15 residues. Germline loops: CDR1 MDHEN, CDR2 SYDVKM. The CDR3 loop reads CASSLSTRGAYEQYF. The CDR3 DNA reads TGTGCCAGCAGTTTATCCACTAGAGGGGCGTACGAGCAGTACTTC.